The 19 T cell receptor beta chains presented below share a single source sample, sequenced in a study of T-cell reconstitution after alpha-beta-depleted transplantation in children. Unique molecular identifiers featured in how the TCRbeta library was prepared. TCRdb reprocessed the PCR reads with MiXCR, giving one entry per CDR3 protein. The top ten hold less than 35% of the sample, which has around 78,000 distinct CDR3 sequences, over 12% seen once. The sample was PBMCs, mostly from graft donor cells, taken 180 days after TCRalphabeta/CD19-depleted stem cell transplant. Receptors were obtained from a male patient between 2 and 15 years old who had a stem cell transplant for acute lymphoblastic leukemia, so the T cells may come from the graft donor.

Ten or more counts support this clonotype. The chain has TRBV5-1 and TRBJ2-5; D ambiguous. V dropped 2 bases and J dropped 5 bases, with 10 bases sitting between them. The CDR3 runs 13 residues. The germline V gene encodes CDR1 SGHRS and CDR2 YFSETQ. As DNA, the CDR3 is TGCGCCAGCAGCTTAGGCGTGGGGGAGACCCAGTACTTC. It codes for CASSLGVGETQYF.

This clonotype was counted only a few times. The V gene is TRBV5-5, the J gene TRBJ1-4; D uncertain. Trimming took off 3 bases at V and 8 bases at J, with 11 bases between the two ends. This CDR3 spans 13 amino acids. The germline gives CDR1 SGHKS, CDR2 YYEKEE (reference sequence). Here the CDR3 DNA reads TGTGCCAGCAGCTATGGACTGCTGGAAAAACTGTTTTTT. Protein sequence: CASSYGLLEKLFF.

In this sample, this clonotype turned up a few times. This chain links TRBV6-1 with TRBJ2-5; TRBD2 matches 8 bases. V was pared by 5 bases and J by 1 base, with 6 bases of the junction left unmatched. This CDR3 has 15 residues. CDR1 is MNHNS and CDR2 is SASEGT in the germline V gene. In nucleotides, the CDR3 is TGTGCCAGCAGTACGGGGGGGCCGGTCCAAGAGACCCAGTACTTC. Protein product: CASSTGGPVQETQYF.

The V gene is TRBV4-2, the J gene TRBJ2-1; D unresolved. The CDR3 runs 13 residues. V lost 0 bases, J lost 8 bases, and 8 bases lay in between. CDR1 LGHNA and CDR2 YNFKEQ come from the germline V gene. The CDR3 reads CASSQEGLYEQFF. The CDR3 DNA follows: TGTGCCAGCAGCCAAGAGGGCCTTTATGAGCAGTTCTTC.

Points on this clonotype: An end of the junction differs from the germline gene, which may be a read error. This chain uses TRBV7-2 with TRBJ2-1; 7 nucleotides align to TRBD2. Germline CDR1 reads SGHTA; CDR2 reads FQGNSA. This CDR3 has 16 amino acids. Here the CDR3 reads CASSPTGGSSYIEQFF. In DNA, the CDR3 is TGTGCCAGCAGCCCGACCGGCGGGAGCTCCTACATTGAGCAGTTCTTC.

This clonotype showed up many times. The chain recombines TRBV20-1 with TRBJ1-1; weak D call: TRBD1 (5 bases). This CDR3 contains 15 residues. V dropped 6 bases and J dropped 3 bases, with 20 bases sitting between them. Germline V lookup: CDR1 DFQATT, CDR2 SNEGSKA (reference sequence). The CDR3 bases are TGCAGTGCCGCTACCCACAGGCGGTGGGACACTGAAGCTTTCTTT. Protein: CSAATHRRWDTEAFF.

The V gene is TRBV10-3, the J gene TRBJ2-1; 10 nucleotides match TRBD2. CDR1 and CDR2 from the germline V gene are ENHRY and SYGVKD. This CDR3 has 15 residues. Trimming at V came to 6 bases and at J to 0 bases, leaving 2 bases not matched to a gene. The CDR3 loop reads CAISTSGASYNEQFF. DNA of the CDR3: TGTGCCATCAGCACTAGCGGGGCCTCCTACAATGAGCAGTTCTTC.

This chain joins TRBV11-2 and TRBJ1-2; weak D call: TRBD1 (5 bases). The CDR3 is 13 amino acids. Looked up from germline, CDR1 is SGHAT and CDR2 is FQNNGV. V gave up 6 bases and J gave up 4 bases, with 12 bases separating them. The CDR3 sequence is CASSLDTIYGYTF. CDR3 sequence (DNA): TGTGCCAGCAGTTTGGACACCATCTATGGCTACACCTTC.

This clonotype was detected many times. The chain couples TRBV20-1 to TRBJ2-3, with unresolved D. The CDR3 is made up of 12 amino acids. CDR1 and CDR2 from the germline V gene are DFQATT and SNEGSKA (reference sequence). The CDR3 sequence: CSGGESTDTQYF. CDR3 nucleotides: TGCAGCGGCGGCGAGAGCACAGATACGCAGTATTTT.

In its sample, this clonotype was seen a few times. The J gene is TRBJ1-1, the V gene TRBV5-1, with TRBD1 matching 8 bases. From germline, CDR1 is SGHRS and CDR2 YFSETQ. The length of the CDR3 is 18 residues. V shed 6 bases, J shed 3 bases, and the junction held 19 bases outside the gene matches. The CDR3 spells CASKLAGGLNEYYTEAFF. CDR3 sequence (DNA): TGCGCCAGCAAATTGGCAGGGGGCCTTAACGAGTATTACACTGAAGCTTTCTTT.

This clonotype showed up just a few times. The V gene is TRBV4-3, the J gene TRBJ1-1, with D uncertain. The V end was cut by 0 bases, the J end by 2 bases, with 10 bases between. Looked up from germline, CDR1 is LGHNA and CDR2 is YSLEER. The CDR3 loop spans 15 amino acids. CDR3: CASSQDLRPNTEAFF. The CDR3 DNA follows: TGCGCCAGCAGCCAAGATTTGAGACCCAACACTGAAGCTTTCTTT.

This chain's CDR3 is CASSPFSADPSTDTQYF. In nucleotides, the CDR3 is TGTGCCAGCTCACCATTCTCGGCAGACCCTAGCACAGATACGCAGTATTTT. The V and J genes are TRBV18 and TRBJ2-3; D gene unclear. Trimming cost V 2 bases and J 0 bases, with 15 bases left between them. From germline, CDR1 is KGHSH and CDR2 LQKENI. CDR3 size: 17 residues.

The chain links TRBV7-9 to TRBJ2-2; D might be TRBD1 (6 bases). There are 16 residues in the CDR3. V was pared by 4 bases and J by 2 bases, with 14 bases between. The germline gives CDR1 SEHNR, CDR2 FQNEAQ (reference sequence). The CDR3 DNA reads TGTGCCAGCAGCTCCTACGACAGGACCAACACCGGGGAGCTGTTTTTT. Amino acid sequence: CASSSYDRTNTGELFF. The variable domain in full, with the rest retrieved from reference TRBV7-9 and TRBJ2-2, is DTGVSQNPRHKITKRGQNVTFRCDPISEHNRLYWYRQTLGQGPEFLTYFQNEAQLEKSRLLSDRFSAERPKGSFSTLEIQRTEQGDSAMYLCASSSYDRTNTGELFFGEGSRLTVL.

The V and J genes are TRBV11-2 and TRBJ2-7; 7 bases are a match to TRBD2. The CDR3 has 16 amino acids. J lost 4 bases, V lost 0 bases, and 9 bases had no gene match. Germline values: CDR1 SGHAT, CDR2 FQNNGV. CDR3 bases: TGTGCCAGCAGCTTAGAGCGCTGGGGGGGAGATTACGAGCAGTACTTC. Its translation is CASSLERWGGDYEQYF.

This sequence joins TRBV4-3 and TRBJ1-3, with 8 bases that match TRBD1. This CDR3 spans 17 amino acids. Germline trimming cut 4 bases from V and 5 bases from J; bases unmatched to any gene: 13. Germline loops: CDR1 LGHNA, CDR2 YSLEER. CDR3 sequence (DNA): TGCGCCAGCAGCCGCGTACCCGGACAGGGAGGCAGAAACACCATATATTTT. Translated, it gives CASSRVPGQGGRNTIYF.

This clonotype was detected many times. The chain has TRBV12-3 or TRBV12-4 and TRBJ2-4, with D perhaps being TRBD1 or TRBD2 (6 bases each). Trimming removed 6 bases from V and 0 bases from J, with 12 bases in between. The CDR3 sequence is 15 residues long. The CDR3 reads CASRRGVLAKNIQYF. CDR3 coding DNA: TGTGCCAGCAGAAGGGGGGTCCTAGCCAAAAACATTCAGTACTTC.

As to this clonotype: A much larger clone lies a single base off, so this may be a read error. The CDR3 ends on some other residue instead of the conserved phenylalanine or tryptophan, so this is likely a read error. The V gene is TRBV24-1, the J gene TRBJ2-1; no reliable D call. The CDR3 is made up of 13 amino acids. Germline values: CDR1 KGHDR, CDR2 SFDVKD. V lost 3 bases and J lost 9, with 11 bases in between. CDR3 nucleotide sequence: TGTGCCACCAGTGATCTAAAGGGTGGTGAGCAGTTCTTA. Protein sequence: CATSDLKGGEQFL.

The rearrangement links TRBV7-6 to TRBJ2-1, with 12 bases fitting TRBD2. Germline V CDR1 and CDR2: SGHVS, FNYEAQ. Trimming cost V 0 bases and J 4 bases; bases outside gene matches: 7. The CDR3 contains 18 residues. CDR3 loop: CASSLAASGGGRYNEQFF. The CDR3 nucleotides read TGTGCCAGCAGCTTAGCGGCTAGCGGGGGGGGCAGGTACAATGAGCAGTTCTTC.

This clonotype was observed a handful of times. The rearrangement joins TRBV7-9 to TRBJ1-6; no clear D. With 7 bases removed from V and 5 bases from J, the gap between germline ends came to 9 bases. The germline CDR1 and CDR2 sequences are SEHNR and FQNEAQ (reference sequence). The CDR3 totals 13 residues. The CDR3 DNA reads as TGTGCCAGCACCAAGGACCATAATTCACCCCTCCACTTT. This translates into CASTKDHNSPLHF.